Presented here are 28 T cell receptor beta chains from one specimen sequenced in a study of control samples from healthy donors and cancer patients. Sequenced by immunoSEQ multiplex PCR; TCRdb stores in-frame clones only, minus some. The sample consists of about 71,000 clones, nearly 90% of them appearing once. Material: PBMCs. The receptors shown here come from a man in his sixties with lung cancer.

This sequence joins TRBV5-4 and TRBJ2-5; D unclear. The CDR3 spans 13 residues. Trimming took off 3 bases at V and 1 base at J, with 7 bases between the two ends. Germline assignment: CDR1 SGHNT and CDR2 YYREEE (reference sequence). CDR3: CASSSGRQETQYF. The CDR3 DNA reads TGTGCCAGCAGCTCTGGGCGCCAAGAGACCCAGTACTTC.

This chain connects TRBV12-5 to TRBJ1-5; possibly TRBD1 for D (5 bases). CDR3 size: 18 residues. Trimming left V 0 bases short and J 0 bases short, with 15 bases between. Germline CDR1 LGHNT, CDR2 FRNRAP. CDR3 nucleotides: TGTGCTAGTGGTTTGGTACGGGACGGATCCTATAGCAATCAGCCCCAGCATTTT. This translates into CASGLVRDGSYSNQPQHF.

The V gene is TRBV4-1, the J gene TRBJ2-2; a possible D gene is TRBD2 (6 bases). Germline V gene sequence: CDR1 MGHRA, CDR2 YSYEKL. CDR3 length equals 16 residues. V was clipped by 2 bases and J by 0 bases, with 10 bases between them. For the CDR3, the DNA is TGCGCCAGCAGCCAACGGGGGACTGCGAACACCGGGGAGCTGTTTTTT. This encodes CASSQRGTANTGELFF.

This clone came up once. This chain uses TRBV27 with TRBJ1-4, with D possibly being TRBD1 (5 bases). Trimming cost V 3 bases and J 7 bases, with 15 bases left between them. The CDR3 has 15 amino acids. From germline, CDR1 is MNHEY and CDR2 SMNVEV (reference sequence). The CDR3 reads CASSFYGGNSEKLFF. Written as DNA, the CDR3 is TGTGCCAGCAGTTTTTATGGGGGAAACAGTGAAAAACTGTTTTTT.

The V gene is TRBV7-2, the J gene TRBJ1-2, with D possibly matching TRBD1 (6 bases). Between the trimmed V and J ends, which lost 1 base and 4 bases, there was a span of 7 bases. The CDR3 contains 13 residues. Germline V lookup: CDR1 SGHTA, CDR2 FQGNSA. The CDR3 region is CASSLEGGYGYTF. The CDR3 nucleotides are TGTGCCAGCAGCTTAGAAGGGGGCTATGGCTACACCTTC.

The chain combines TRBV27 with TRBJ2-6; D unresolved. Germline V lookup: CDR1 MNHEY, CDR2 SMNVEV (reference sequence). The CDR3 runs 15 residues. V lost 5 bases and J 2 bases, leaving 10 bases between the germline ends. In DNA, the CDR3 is TGTGCCAGCAGTGCCTGGACGGCTGGGGCCAACGTCCTGACTTTC. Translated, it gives CASSAWTAGANVLTF.

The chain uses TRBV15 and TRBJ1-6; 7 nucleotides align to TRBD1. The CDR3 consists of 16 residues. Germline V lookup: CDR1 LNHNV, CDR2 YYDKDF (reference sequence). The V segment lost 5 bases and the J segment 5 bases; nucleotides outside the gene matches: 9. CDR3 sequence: CATSSGRGPDNSPLHF. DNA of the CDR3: TGTGCCACCAGCTCTGGAAGGGGGCCCGATAATTCACCCCTCCACTTT. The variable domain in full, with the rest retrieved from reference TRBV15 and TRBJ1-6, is DAMVIQNPRYQVTQFGKPVTLSCSQTLNHNVMYWYQQKSSQAPKLLFHYYDKDFNNEADTPDNFQSRRPNTSFCFLDIRSPGLGDTAMYLCATSSGRGPDNSPLHFGNGTRLTVT.

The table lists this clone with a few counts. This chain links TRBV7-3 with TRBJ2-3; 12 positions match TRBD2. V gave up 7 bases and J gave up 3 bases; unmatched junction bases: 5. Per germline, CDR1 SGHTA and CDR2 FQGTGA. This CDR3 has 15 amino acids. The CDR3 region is CASTLTSGGTDTQYF. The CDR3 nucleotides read TGTGCCAGCACCCTGACTAGCGGGGGAACAGATACGCAGTATTTT.

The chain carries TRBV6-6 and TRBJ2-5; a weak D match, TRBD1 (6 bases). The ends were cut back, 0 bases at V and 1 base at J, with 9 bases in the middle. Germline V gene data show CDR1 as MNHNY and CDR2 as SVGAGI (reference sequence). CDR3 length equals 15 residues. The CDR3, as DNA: TGTGCCAGCAGTTACTCGATGGGGGCCCAAGAGACCCAGTACTTC. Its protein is CASSYSMGAQETQYF.

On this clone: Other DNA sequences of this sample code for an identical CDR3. CDR3 in amino acids: CASSLMGGQGDEQYF. DNA of the CDR3: TGCGCCAGCAGCTTGATGGGCGGGCAGGGGGACGAGCAGTACTTC. The chain is built from TRBV5-1 and TRBJ2-7; TRBD1 aligns across 7 bases. Trimming took 1 base from V and 5 from J; bases not matched to a gene: 9. The CDR3 consists of 15 residues. Germline V gene sequence: CDR1 SGHRS, CDR2 YFSETQ.

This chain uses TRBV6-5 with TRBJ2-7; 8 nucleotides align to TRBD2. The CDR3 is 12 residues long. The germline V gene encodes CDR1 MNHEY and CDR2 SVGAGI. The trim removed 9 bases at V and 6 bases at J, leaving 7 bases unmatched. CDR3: CASGTRIGEQYV. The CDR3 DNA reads TGTGCCAGTGGGACTAGAATTGGCGAGCAGTACGTC.

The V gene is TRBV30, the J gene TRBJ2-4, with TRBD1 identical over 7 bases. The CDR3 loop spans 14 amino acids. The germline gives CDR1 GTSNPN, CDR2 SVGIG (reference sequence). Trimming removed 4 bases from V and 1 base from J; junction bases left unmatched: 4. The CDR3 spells CAWIKDRAKNIQYF. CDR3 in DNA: TGTGCCTGGATCAAGGACAGGGCCAAAAACATTCAGTACTTC.

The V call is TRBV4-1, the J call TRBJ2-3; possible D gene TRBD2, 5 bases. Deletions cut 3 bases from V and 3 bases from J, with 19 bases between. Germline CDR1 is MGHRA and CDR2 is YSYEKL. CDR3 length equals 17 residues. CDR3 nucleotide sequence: TGCGCCAGCAGCCACGGCGGGCCAAGGATGGGTACAGATACGCAGTATTTT. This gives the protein CASSHGGPRMGTDTQYF.

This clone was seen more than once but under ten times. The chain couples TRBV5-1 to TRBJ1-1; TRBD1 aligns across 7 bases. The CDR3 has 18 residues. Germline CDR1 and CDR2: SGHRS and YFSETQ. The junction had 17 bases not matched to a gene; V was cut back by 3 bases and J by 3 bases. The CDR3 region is CASSYDKPGQKGDTEAFF. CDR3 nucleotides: TGCGCCAGCAGCTACGACAAACCGGGACAGAAAGGGGACACTGAAGCTTTCTTT.

In nucleotides, the CDR3 is TGCGCCAGCAGCCGCTTGAGGGACAGTACGACCTTCCTTCACTCTGGAAACACCATATATTTT. It yields the protein CASSRLRDSTTFLHSGNTIYF. The chain carries TRBV4-1 and TRBJ1-3, with 7 bases matching TRBD1. The CDR3 extends over 21 amino acids. J was trimmed by 0 bases and V by 4 bases; bases with no gene match: 21. Germline CDR1 is MGHRA and CDR2 is YSYEKL.

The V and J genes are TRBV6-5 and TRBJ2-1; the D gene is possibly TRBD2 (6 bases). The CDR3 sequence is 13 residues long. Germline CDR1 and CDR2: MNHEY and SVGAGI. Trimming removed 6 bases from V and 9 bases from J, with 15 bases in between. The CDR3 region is CASSRPPGGEQFF. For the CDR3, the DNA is TGTGCCAGCAGCCGCCCCCCCGGGGGTGAGCAGTTCTTC.

This CDR3 reads CASSYSGERSNQPQHF. CDR3 nucleotides: TGTGCCAGCAGTTACTCCGGGGAACGGAGCAATCAGCCCCAGCATTTT. The chain employs TRBV6-6 and TRBJ1-5, with no clear D. The CDR3 has 16 residues. V lost 0 bases, J lost 1 base, and 10 bases lay in between. Germline V gene sequence: CDR1 MNHNY, CDR2 SVGAGI (reference sequence).

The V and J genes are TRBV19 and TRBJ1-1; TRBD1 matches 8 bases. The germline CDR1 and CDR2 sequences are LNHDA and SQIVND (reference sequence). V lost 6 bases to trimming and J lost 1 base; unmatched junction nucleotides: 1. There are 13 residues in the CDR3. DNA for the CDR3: TGTGCCAGTAGGGGACAGGCGAACACTGAAGCTTTCTTT. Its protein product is CASRGQANTEAFF. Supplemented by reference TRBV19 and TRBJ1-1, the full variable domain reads DGGITQSPKYLFRKEGQNVTLSCEQNLNHDAMYWYRQDPGQGLRLIYYSQIVNDFQKGDIAEGYSVSREKKESFPLTVTSAQKNPTAFYLCASRGQANTEAFFGQGTRLTVV.

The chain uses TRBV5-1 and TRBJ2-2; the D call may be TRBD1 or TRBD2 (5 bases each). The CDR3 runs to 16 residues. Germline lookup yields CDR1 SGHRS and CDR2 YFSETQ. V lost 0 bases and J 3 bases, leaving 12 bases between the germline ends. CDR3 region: CASSLVGGPDTGELFF. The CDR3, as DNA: TGCGCCAGCAGCTTGGTTGGGGGACCGGACACCGGGGAGCTGTTTTTT.

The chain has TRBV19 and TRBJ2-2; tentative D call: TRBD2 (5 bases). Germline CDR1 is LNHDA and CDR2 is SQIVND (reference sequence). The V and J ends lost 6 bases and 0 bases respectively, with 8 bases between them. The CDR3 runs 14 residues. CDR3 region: CASRAGPNTGELFF. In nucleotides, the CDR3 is TGTGCCAGTAGGGCGGGCCCGAACACCGGGGAGCTGTTTTTT.

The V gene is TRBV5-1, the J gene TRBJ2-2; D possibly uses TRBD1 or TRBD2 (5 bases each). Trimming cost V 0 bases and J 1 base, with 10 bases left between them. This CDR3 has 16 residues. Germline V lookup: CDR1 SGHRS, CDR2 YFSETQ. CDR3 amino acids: CASSLEGTVNTGELFF. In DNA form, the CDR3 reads TGCGCCAGCAGCTTGGAGGGGACGGTGAACACCGGGGAGCTGTTTTTT. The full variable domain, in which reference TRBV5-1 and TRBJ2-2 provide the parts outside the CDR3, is KAGVTQTPRYLIKTRGQQVTLSCSPISGHRSVSWYQQTPGQGLQFLFEYFSETQRNKGNFPGRFSGRQFSNSRSEMNVSTLELGDSALYLCASSLEGTVNTGELFFGEGSRLTVL.

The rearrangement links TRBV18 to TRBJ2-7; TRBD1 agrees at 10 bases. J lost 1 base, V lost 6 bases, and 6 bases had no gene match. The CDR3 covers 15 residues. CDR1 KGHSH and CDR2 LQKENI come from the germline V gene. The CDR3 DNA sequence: TGTGCCAGCTCTGGCAGACAGGGGGCGTCCTACGAGCAGTACTTC. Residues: CASSGRQGASYEQYF. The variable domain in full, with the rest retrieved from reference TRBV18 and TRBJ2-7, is NAGVMQNPRHLVRRRGQEARLRCSPMKGHSHVYWYRQLPEEGLKFMVYLQKENIIDESGMPKERFSAEFPKEGPSILRIQQVVRGDSAAYFCASSGRQGASYEQYFGPGTRLTVT.

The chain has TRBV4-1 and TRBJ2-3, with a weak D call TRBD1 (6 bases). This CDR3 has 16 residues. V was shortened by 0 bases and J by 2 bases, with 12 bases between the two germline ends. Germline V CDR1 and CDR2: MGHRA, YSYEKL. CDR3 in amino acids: CASSQDIGGATDTQYF. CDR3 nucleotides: TGCGCCAGCAGCCAAGATATAGGGGGAGCCACAGATACGCAGTATTTT.

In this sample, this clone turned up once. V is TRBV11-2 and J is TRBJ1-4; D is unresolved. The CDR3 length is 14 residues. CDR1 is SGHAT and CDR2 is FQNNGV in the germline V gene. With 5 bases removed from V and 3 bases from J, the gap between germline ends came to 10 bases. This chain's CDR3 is CASSIALSNEKLFF. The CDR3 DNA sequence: TGTGCCAGCAGCATAGCCCTATCTAATGAAAAACTGTTTTTT.

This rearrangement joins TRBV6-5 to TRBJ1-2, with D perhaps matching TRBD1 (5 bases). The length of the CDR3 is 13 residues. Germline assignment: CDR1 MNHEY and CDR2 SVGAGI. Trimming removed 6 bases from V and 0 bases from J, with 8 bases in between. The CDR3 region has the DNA TGTGCCAGCAGATCGACAGCTAACTATGGCTACACCTTC. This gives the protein CASRSTANYGYTF.

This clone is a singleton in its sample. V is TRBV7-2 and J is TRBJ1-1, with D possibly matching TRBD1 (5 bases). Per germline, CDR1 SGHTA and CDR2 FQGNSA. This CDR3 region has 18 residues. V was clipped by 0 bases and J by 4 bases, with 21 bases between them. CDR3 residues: CASSLALMQGGWGTEAFF. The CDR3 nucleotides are TGTGCCAGCAGCTTAGCGCTAATGCAGGGAGGTTGGGGCACTGAAGCTTTCTTT.

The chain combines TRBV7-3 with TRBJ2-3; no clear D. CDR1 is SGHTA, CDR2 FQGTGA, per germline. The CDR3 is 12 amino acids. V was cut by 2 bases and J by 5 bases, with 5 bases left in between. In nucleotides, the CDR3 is TGTGCCAGCAGCTTAGGTCTAGATACGCAGTATTTT. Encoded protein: CASSLGLDTQYF.

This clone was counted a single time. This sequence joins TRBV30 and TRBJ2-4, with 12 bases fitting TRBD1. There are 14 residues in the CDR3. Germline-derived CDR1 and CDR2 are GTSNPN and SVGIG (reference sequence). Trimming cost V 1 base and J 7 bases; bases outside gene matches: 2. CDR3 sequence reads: CAWSGDRGLNIQYF. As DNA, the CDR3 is TGTGCCTGGAGTGGGGACAGGGGGCTGAACATTCAGTACTTC.